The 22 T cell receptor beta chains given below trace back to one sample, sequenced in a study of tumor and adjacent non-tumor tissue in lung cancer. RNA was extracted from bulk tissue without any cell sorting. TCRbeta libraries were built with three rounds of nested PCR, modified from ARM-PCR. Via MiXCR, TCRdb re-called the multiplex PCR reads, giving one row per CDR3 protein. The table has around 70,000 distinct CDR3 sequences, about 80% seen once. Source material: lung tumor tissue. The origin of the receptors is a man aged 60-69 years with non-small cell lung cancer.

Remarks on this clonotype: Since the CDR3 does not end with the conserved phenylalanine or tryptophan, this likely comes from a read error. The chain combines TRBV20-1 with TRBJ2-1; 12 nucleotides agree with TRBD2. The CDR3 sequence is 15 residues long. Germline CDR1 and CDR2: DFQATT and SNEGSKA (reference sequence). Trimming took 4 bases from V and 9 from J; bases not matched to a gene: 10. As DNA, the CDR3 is TGCAGTGCTACGCTGACTAGCGGGGGCTCGGGTGAGCAGTTCCTC. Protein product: CSATLTSGGSGEQFL.

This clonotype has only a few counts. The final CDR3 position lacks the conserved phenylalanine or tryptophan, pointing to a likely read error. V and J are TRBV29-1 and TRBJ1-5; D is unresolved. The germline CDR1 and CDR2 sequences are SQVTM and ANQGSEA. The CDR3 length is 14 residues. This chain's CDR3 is CNVGPSGSNQPQHL. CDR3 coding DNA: TGCAACGTTGGCCCCTCAGGTAGCAATCAGCCCCAGCATTTA.

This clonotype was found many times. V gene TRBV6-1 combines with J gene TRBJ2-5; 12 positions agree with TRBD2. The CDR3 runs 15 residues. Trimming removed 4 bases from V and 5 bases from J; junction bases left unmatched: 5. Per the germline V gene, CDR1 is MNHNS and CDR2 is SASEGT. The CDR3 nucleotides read TGTGCCAGCAGTGTTTCAACTAGCGGGAGGGAGACCCAGTACTTC. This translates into CASSVSTSGRETQYF.

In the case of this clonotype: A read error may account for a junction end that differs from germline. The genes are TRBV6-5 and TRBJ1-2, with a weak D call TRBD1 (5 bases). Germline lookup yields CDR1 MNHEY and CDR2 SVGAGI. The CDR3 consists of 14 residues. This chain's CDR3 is CATSWGSPNHGYTF. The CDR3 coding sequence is TGTGCCACCAGTTGGGGGAGTCCTAACCATGGCTACACCTTC.

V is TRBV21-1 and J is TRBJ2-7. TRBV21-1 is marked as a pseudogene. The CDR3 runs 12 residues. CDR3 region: CASTSTRLVQYF. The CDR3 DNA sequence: TGTGCCAGCACCTCAACCCGATTGGTGCAGTACTTC.

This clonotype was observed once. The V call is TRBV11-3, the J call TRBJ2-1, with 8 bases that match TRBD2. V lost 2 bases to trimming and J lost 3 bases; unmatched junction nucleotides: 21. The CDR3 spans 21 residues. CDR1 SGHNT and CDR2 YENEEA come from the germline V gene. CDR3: CASSLIYGTRREAVDYNEQFF. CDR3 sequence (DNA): TGTGCCAGCAGCTTAATATACGGTACTAGGCGGGAGGCCGTGGACTACAATGAGCAGTTCTTC.

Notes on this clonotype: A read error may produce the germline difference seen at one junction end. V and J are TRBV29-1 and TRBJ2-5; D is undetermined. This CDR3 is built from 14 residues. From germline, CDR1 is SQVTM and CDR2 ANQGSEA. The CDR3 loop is CSASHRYRQETHYF. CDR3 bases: TGCAGCGCCTCGCACCGTTACCGCCAAGAGACCCACTACTTC.

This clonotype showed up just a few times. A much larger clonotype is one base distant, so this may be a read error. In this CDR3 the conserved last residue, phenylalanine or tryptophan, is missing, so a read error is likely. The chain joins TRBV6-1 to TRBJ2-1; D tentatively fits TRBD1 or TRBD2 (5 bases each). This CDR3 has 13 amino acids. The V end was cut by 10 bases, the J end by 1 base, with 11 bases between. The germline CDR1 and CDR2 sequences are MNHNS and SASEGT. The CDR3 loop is CATSGRSYNEQFL. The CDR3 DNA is TGTGCCACGTCGGGACGGTCCTACAATGAGCAGTTCCTC.

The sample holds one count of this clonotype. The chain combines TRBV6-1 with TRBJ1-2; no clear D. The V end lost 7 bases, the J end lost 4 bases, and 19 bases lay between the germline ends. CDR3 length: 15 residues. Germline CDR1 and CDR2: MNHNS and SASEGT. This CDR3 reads CASTSGRVKAYGYTF. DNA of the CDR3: TGTGCCAGCACGTCCGGGCGAGTTAAAGCCTATGGCTACACCTTC.

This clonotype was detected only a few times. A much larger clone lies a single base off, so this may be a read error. The DNA of the CDR3 is TGCAGTCCTAGACTAGCGGGAGGGTCCTACAATGGGCAGTTCTTC. Translation gives CSPRLAGGSYNGQFF. This sequence joins TRBV20-1 and TRBJ2-1; 14 bases map to TRBD2. The germline gives CDR1 DFQATT, CDR2 SNEGSKA (reference sequence). This CDR3 has 15 residues.

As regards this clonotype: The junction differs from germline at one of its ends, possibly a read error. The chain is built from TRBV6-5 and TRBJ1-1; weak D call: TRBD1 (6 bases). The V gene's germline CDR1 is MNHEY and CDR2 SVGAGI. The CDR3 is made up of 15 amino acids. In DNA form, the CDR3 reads TGTGCCATCAGTTACCCCCGCAGGGGTAGGGCTGAAGCTTTCTTT. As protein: CAISYPRRGRAEAFF.

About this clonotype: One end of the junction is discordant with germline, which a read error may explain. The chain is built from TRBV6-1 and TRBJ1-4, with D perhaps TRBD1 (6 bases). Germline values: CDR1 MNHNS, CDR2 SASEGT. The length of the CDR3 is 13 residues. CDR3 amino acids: CVSTGSGEVKLFF. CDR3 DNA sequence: TGTGTCAGCACTGGGTCAGGGGAAGTAAAACTGTTTTTT.

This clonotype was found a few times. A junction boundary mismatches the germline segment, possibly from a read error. Here the CDR3 reads CASSYHGVRDSLNSEAFF. CDR3 coding DNA: TGTGCCAGTAGTTACCACGGCGTCCGGGACAGCTTGAACTCTGAAGCTTTCTTT. V gene TRBV6-5 combines with J gene TRBJ1-1; 7 nucleotides match TRBD1. Germline V gene sequence: CDR1 MNHEY, CDR2 SVGAGI. CDR3 length equals 18 residues.

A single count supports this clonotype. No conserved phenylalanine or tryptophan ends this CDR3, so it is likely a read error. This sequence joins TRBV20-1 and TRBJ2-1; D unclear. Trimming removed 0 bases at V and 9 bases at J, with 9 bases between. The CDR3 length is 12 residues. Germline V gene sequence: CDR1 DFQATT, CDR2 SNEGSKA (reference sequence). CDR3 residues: CSARDIGVEQFL. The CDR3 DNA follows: TGCAGTGCTAGAGATATAGGAGTTGAGCAGTTCCTT.

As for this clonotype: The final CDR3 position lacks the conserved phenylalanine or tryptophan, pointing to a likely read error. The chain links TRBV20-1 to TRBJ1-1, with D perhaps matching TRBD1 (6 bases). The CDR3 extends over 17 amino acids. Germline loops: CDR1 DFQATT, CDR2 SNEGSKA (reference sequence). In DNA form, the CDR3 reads TGCAGTGCTAGAGATCCGGGGGCTCACCCGGGGAAAACTGAGGCTTTCCTT. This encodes CSARDPGAHPGKTEAFL.

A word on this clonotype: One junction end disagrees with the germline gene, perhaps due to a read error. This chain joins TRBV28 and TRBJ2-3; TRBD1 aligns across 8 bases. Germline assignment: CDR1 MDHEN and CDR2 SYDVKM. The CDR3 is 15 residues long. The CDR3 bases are TGTGCCAGCAATACGGGGACAGGTCGAACAGATAGGCAGTATTTT. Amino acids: CASNTGTGRTDRQYF. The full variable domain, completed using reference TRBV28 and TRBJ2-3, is DVKVTQSSRYLVKRTGEKVFLECVQDMDHENMFWYRQDPGLGLRLIYFSYDVKMKEKGDIPEGYSVSREKKERFSLILESASTNQTSMYLCASNTGTGRTDRQYFGPGTRLTVL.

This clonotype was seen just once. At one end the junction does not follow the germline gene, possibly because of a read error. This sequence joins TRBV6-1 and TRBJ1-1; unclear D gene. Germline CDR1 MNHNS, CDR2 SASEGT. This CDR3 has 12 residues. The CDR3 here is CASNEQRYEPFF. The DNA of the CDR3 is TGTGCCAGCAATGAGCAACGGTATGAACCTTTCTTT.

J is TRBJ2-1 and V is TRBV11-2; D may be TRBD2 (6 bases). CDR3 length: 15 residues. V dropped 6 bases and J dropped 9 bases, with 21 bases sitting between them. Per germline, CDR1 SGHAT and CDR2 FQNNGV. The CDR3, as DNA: TGTGCCAGCAGTCGGACTACCGGGAGTGCCTTTGAGCAGTTCTTC. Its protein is CASSRTTGSAFEQFF.

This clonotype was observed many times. CDR3 loop: CASRQSTDTQYF. DNA of the CDR3: TGTGCCAGCAGGCAGAGCACAGATACGCAGTATTTT. The chain is built from TRBV6-2 or TRBV6-3 and TRBJ2-3; D call uncertain. Per germline, CDR1 MNHEY and CDR2 SVGEGT. The CDR3 runs 12 residues. Trimming removed 6 bases from V and 0 bases from J, with 4 bases in between.

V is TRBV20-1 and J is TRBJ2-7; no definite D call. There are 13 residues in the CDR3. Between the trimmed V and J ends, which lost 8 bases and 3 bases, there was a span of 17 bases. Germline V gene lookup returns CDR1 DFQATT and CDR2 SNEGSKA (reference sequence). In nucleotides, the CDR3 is TGCAGTCCAAGGCGCAGGATCGGCTACGAGCAGTACTTC. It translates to CSPRRRIGYEQYF.

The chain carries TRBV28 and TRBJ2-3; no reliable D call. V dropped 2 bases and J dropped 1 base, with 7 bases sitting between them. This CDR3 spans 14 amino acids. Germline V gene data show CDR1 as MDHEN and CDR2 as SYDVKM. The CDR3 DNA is TGTGCCAGCAGTTTAGTTCCGGGCACAGATACGCAGTATTTT. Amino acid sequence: CASSLVPGTDTQYF. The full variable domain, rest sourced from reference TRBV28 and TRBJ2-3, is DVKVTQSSRYLVKRTGEKVFLECVQDMDHENMFWYRQDPGLGLRLIYFSYDVKMKEKGDIPEGYSVSREKKERFSLILESASTNQTSMYLCASSLVPGTDTQYFGPGTRLTVL.

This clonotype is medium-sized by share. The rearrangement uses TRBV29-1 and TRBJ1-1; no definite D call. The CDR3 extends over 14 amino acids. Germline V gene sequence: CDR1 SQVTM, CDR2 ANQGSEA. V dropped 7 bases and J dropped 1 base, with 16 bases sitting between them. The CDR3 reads CSAEGGRSNTEAFF. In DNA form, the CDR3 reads TGCAGCGCAGAAGGTGGCAGATCGAACACTGAAGCTTTCTTT. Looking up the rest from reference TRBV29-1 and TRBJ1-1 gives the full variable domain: SAVISQKPSRDICQRGTSLTIQCQVDSQVTMMFWYRQQPGQSLTLIATANQGSEATYESGFVIDKFPISRPNLTFSTLTVSNMSPEDSSIYLCSAEGGRSNTEAFFGQGTRLTVV.